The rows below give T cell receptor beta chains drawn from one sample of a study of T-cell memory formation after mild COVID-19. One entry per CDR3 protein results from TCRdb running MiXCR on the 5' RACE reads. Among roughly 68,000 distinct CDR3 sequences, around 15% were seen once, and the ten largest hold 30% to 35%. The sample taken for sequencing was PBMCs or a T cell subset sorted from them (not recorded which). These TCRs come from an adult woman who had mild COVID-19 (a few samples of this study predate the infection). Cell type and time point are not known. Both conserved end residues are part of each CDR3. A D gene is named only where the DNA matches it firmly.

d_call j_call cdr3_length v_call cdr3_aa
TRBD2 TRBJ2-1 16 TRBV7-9 CASSFRTSGRGGEQFF
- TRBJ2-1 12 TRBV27 CASGHLVYRQFF
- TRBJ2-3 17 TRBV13 CASSLGQERPLTDTQYF
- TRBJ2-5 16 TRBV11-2 CASSLGVAGTGETQYF
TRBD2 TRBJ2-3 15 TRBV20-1 CSARSQRESTDTQYF
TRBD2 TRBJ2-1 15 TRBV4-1 CASSQSGGARNEQFF
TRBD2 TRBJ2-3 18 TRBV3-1 CASSLRRTSGRAQDTQYF
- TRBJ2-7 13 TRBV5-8 CASPGPGYDEQYF
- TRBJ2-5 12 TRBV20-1 CSAQQDSETQYF
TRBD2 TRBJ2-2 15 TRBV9 CASSSSGANTGELFF
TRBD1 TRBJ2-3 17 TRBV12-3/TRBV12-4 CASSTRRDRDIADTQYF
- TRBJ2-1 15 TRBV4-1 CASSQDHESYNEQFF
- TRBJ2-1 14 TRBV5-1 CASSSWGAYNEQFF
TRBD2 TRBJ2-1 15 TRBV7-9 CASSRGLAGWYEQFF
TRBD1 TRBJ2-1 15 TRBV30 CAWSTGTGRSNEQFF